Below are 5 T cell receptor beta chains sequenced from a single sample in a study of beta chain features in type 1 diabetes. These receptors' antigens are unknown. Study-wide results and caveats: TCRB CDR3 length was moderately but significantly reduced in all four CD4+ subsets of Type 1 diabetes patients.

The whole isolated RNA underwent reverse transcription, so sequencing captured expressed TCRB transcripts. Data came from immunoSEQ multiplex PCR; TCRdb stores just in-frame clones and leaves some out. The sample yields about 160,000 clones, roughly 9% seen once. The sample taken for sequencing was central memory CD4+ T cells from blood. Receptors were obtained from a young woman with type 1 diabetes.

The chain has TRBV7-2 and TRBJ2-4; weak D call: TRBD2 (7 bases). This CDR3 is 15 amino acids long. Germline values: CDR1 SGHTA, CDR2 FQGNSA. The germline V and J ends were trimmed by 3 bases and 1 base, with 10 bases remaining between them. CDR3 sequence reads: CASSLGGAAKNIQYF. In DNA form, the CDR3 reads TGTGCCAGCAGCTTGGGGGGGGCTGCCAAAAACATTCAGTACTTC.

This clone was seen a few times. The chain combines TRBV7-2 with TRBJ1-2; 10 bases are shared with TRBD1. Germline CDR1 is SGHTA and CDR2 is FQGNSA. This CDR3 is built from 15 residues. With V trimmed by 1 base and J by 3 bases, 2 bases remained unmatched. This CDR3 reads CASSLVTGGHYGYTF. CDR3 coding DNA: TGTGCCAGCAGCTTAGTGACAGGGGGCCACTATGGCTACACCTTC.

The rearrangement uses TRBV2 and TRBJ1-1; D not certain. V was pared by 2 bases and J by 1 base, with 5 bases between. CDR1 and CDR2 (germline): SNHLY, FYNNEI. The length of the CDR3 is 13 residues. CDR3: CASSEQWNTEAFF. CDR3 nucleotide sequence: TGTGCCAGCAGTGAACAGTGGAACACTGAAGCTTTCTTT.

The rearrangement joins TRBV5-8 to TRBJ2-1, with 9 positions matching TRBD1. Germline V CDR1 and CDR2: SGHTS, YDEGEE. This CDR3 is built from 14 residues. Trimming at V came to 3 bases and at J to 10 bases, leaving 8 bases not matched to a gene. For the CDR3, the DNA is TGTGCCAGCAGCTCTGGGACAGGGTATTGGGAGCAGTTCTTC. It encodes CASSSGTGYWEQFF. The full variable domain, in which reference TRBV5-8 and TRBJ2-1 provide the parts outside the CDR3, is EAGVTQSPTHLIKTRGQQATLRCSPISGHTSVYWYQQALGLGLQFLLWYDEGEERNRGNFPPRFSGRQFPNYSSELNVNALELEDSALYLCASSSGTGYWEQFFGPGTRLTVL.

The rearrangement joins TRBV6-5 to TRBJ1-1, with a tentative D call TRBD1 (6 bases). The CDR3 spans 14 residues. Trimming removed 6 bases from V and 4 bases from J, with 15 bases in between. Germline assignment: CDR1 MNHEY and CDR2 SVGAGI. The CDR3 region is CASRVQGKGTEAFF. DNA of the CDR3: TGTGCCAGCAGGGTACAGGGTAAGGGCACTGAAGCTTTCTTT.